This T cell receptor (beta chain) was captured in a study of cytomegalovirus exposure and HLA in healthy donors. Points from the study as a whole: An analysis was carried out at a later point. It showed that HLA-associated TCR beta chains were more clonally expanded than equally common non-associated chains.

PCR amplification relied on 60 Vbeta primers (plus 13 Jbeta primers). Sequenced by immunoSEQ multiplex PCR; TCRdb stores in-frame clones only, minus some. The table records some 130,000 clones, over 50% of them present only once. With regard to this clone: As yet, its antigen is unknown. The junction differs from germline at one of its ends, possibly a read error.

Germline V CDR1 and CDR2: DFQATT, SNEGSKA (reference sequence). The CDR3 consists of 11 residues. Sequenced material: PBMCs. The gene calls are TRBV20-1 and TRBJ2-7; D possibly corresponds to TRBD2 (6 bases). This clonotype was sampled from a human donor in good health. CDR3 residues: CSAMSSASLNF. DNA for the CDR3: TGCAGTGCTATGTCTAGCGCGTCCTTGAACTTC.